The clone carrying this TCR beta chain was detected once. Clones were read by immunoSEQ multiplex PCR, and TCRdb kept only the in-frame ones, dropping some. Of 300,000 to 350,000 clones in the sample, 80% to 90% were seen once. The entry originates in a study of blood T cell repertoires in COVID-19. Germline CDR1 is LNHDA and CDR2 is SQIVND (reference sequence). CDR3 size: 14 residues. V shed 5 bases, J shed 6 bases, and the junction held 6 bases outside the gene matches. J is TRBJ2-3 and V is TRBV19, with 9 nucleotides matching TRBD2. The sequence came from a man aged 30-40 years with COVID-19, enrolled during active disease. Sequencing used peripheral blood. The DNA for the CDR3 is TGTGCCAGTAGTGGGTTAGCGGGGGCGGATACGCAGTATTTT. Amino acids: CASSGLAGADTQYF.